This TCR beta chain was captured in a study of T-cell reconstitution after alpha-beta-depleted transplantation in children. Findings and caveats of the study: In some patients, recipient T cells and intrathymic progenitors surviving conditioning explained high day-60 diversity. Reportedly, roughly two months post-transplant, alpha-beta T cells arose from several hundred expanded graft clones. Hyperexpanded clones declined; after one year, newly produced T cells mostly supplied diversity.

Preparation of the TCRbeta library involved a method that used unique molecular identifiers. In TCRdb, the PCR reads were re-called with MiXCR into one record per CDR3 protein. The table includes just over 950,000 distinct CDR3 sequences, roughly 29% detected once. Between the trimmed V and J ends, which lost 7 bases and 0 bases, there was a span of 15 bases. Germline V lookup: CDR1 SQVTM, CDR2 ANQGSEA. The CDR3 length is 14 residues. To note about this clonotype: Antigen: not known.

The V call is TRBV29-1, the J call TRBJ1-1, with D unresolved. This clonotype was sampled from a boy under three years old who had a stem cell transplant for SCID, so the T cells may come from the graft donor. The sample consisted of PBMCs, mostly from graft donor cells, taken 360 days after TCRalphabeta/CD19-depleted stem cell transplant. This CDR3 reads CSATASSMNTEAFF. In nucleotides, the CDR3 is TGCAGCGCTACCGCCTCCTCTATGAACACTGAAGCTTTCTTT.